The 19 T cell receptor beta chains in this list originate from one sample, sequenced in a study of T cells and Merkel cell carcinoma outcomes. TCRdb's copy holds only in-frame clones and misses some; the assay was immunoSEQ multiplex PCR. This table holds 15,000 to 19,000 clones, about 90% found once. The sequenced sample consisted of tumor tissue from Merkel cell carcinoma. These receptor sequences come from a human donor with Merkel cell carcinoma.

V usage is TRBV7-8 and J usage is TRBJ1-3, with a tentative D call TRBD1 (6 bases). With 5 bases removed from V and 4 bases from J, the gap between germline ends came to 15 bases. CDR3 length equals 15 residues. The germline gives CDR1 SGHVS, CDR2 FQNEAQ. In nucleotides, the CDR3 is TGTGCCAGCAGCGGCCGGGGGCGCGGGGGAAACACCATATATTTT. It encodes CASSGRGRGGNTIYF.

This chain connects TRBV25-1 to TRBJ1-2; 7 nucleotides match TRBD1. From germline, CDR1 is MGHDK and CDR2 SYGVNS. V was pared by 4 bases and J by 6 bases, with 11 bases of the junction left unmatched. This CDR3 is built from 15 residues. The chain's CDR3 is CASSAAGTVYNGYTF. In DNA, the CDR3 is TGTGCCAGCAGTGCGGCCGGGACAGTCTATAATGGCTACACCTTC.

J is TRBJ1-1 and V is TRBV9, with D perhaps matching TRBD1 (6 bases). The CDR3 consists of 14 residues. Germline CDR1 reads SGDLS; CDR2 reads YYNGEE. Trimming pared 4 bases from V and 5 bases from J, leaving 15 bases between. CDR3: CASSQEQGLTEAFF. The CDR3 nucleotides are TGTGCCAGCAGCCAAGAACAGGGCTTGACTGAAGCTTTCTTT.

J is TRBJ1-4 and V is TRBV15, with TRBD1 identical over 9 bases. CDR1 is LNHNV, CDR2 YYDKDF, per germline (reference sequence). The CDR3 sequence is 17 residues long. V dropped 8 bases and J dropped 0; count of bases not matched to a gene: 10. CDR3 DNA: TGTGCCACCCAACCCCGGGACAGGGCTACAACTAATGAAAAACTGTTTTTT. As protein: CATQPRDRATTNEKLFF.

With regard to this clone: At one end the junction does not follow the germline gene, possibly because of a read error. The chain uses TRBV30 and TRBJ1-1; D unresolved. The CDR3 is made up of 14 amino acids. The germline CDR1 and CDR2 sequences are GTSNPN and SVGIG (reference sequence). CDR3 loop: CVWSPPSWNTEVFF. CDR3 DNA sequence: TGTGTCTGGAGTCCCCCTTCTTGGAACACTGAAGTTTTCTTT.

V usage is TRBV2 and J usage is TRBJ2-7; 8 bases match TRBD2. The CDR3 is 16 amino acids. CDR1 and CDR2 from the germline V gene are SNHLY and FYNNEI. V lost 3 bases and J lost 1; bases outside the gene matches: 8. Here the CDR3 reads CASSDGSGSFSYEQYF. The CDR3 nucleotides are TGTGCCAGCAGTGATGGGAGCGGGAGCTTTTCCTACGAGCAGTACTTC. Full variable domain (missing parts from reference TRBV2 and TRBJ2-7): EPEVTQTPSHQVTQMGQEVILRCVPISNHLYFYWYRQILGQKVEFLVSFYNNEISEKSEIFDDQFSVERPDGSNFTLKIRSTKLEDSAMYFCASSDGSGSFSYEQYFGPGTRLTVT.

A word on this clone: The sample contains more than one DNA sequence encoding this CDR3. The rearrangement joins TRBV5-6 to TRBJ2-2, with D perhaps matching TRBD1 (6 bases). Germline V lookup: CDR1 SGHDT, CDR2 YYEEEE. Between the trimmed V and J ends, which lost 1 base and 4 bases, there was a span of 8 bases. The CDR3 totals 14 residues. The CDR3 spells CASSLQGFTGELFF. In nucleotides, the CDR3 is TGTGCCAGCAGCTTGCAGGGGTTCACCGGGGAGCTGTTTTTT.

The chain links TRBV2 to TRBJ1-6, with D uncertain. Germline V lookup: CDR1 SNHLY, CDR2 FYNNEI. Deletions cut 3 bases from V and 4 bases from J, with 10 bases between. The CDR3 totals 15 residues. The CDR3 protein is CASSDGRFYNSPLHF. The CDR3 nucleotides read TGTGCCAGCAGTGATGGACGCTTTTATAATTCACCCCTCCACTTT.

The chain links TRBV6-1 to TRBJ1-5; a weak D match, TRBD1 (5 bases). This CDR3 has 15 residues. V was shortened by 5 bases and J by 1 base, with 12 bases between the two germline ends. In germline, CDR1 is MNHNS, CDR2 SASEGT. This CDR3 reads CASSKGRASNQPQHF. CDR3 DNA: TGTGCCAGCAGTAAGGGCAGGGCGAGCAATCAGCCCCAGCATTTT.

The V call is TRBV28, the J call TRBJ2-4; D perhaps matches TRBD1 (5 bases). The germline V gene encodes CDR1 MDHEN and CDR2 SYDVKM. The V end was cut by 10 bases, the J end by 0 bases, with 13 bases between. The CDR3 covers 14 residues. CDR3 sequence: CATRDSLAKNIQYF. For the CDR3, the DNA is TGTGCCACACGAGACAGCCTAGCCAAAAACATTCAGTACTTC.

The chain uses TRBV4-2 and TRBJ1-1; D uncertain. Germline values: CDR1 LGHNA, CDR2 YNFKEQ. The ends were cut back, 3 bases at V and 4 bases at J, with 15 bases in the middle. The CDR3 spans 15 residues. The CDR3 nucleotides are TGTGCCAGCAGCCAGGAACACCCCCGGGCCACTGAAGCTTTCTTT. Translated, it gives CASSQEHPRATEAFF.

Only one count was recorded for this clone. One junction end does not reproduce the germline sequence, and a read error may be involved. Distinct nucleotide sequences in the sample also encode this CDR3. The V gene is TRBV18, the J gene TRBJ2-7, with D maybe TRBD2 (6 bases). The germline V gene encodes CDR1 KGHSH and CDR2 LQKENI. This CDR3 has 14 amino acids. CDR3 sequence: CASSRGIADYEQYF. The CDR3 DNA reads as TGTGCCAGCTCACGCGGGATAGCGGACTACGAGCAATACTTC.

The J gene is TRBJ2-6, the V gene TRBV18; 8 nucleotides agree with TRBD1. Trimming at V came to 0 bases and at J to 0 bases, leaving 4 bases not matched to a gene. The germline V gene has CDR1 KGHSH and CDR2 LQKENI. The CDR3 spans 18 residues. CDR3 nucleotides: TGTGCCAGCTCACCACCCCGGACAGGGTACTCTGGGGCCAACGTCCTGACTTTC. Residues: CASSPPRTGYSGANVLTF. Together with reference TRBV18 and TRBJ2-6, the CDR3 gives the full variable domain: NAGVMQNPRHLVRRRGQEARLRCSPMKGHSHVYWYRQLPEEGLKFMVYLQKENIIDESGMPKERFSAEFPKEGPSILRIQQVVRGDSAAYFCASSPPRTGYSGANVLTFGAGSRLTVL.

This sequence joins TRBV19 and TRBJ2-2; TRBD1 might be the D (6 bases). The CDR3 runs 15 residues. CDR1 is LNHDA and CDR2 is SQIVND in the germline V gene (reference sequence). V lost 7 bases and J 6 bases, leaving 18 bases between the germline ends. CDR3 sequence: CASNFGQGRAGELFF. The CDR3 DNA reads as TGTGCCAGTAACTTTGGCCAGGGGAGAGCCGGGGAGCTGTTTTTT.

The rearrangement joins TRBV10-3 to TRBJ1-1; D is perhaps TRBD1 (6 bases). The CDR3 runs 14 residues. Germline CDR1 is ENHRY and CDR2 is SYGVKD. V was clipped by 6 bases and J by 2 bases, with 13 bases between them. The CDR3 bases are TGTGCCATCAGCCAAGGGGGGCTCAACACTGAAGCTTTCTTT. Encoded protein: CAISQGGLNTEAFF.

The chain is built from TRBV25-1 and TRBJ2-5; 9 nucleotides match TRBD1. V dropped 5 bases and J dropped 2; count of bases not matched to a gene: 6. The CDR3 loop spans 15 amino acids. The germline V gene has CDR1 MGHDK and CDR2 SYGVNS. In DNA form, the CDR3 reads TGTGCCAGCAGTACTGGACAGGGGAATCAAGAGACCCAGTACTTC. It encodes CASSTGQGNQETQYF.

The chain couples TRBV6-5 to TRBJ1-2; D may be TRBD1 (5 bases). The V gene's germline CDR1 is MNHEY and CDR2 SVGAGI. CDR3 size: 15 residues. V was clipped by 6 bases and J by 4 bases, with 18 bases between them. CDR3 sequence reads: CASRTGVQNFYGYTF. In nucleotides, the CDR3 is TGTGCCAGCAGGACGGGGGTCCAAAACTTCTATGGCTACACCTTC.

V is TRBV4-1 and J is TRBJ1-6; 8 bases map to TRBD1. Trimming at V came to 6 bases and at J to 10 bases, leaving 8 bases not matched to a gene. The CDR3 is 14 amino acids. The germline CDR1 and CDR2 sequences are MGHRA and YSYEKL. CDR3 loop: CASSLDRGSSPLHF. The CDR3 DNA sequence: TGCGCCAGCAGTCTAGACAGGGGATCCTCACCCCTCCACTTT.

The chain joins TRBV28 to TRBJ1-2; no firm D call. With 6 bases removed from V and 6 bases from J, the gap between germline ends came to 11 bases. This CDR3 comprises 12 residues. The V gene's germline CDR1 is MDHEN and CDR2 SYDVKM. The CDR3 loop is CASSGITDGYTF. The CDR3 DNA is TGTGCCAGCAGCGGTATTACGGATGGCTACACCTTC.